Below, one T cell receptor beta chain is given with its context. The antigen remains undetermined. The record originates from a study of T cell responses to AZD1222 COVID-19 vaccine. General study points: Spike-specific TCR breadth and depth went up after people got two AZD1222 doses. Sampling that yielded the repertoires occurred only after the peak T cell response.

The protocol was immunoSEQ multiplex PCR, while the TCRdb copy is restricted to in-frame clones and leaves out a portion. The sample includes 100,000 to 140,000 clones, approximately 90% of them seen just once. Material: peripheral blood, obtained on day 0 of AZD1222 vaccination. The clonotype originates from an adult in good health.

CDR3 amino acids: CASSPLGSGYEQYF. CDR3 DNA sequence: TGTGCCAGCAGCCCTTTGGGTAGCGGCTACGAGCAGTACTTC. The chain carries TRBV2 and TRBJ2-7, with D perhaps TRBD2 (6 bases). The ends were cut back, 6 bases at V and 3 bases at J, with 15 bases in the middle. Germline values: CDR1 SNHLY, CDR2 FYNNEI. This CDR3 contains 14 residues.